The 17 T cell receptor beta chains given below trace back to one sample, sequenced in a study of blood T cells in healthy people across ages. Then a second PCR, running roughly 7 to 12 cycles, was carried out with a sample-barcoded 5' primer and a J-beta primer mix. One entry per CDR3 protein, called by TCRdb with MiXCR from the 5' RACE reads. The sample has approximately 1.5 million distinct CDR3 sequences, less than 45% seen once. Sequenced input: blood. The receptors were sampled from a woman in her late teens or twenties in good health.

This sequence joins TRBV7-9 and TRBJ1-2; D unresolved. Germline values: CDR1 SEHNR, CDR2 FQNEAQ (reference sequence). The V end lost 1 base, the J end lost 0 bases, and 9 bases lay between the germline ends. This CDR3 is built from 15 residues. The CDR3 DNA reads as TGTGCCAGCAGCTTAGTCGGGCATCCTAACTATGGCTACACCTTC. Translation: CASSLVGHPNYGYTF.

The chain carries TRBV7-2 and TRBJ1-5, with D unclear. The CDR3 spans 15 residues. Germline CDR1 SGHTA, CDR2 FQGNSA. The V end lost 1 base, the J end lost 0 bases, and 7 bases lay between the germline ends. As DNA, the CDR3 is TGTGCCAGCAGCTTAGTGGCCAATAGCAATCAGCCCCAGCATTTT. It is translated as CASSLVANSNQPQHF.

This clonotype was counted many times. J is TRBJ1-2 and V is TRBV29-1; D unresolved. Germline V gene lookup returns CDR1 SQVTM and CDR2 ANQGSEA. The CDR3 spans 13 residues. Trimming shortened V by 1 base and J by 4 bases, and 10 bases separated the two germline ends. The CDR3 loop is CSVEGHPGYGYTF. The CDR3 DNA reads as TGCAGCGTTGAAGGCCATCCTGGCTATGGCTACACCTTC.

The rearrangement links TRBV27 to TRBJ1-6; D may be TRBD1 (5 bases). The CDR3 spans 16 residues. CDR1 is MNHEY and CDR2 is SMNVEV in the germline V gene (reference sequence). Trimming left V 0 bases short and J 4 bases short, with 10 bases between. The DNA for the CDR3 is TGTGCCAGCAGTTTATCGGGGGGGGGATATAATTCACCCCTCCACTTT. Translated: CASSLSGGGYNSPLHF.

This clonotype was counted between two and nine times. CDR3 region: CASRALEGYEQFF. In DNA form, the CDR3 reads TGTGCCAGCAGGGCCCTAGAGGGCTATGAGCAGTTCTTC. The chain joins TRBV27 to TRBJ2-1; perhaps TRBD2 as D (5 bases). Germline V gene lookup returns CDR1 MNHEY and CDR2 SMNVEV (reference sequence). The CDR3 is 13 amino acids. V was trimmed by 6 bases and J by 8 bases, leaving 14 bases between them.

This clonotype was detected only a few times. The chain recombines TRBV27 with TRBJ2-1, with TRBD2 matching 8 bases. CDR3 length: 16 amino acids. Germline CDR1 and CDR2: MNHEY and SMNVEV (reference sequence). V shed 6 bases, J shed 6 bases, and the junction held 13 bases outside the gene matches. The CDR3 nucleotides are TGTGCCAGCAGCCCTTCCGGGGGACTAGTCAGCAATGAGCAGTTCTTC. Translated: CASSPSGGLVSNEQFF.

A word on this clonotype: Possible read error: a much larger clone is one base away. The chain has TRBV29-1 and TRBJ2-5; D is possibly TRBD2 (6 bases). The tail of the sequence fits TRBJ2-7 better, so the J call may be wrong. The V gene's germline CDR1 is SQVTM and CDR2 ANQGSEA. The CDR3 has 15 residues. This CDR3 reads CSVARDPEGTYEQYF. DNA of the CDR3: TGCAGCGTTGCGCGGGATCCTGAAGGGACCTACGAGCAGTACTTC.

The chain recombines TRBV7-2 with TRBJ2-1, with D perhaps TRBD1 or TRBD2 (6 bases each). The length of the CDR3 is 15 residues. V was trimmed by 5 bases and J by 0 bases, leaving 11 bases between them. Germline V CDR1 and CDR2: SGHTA, FQGNSA. CDR3 DNA: TGTGCCAGCAGCCAACAGGGACTCTCCTACAATGAGCAGTTCTTC. Its protein is CASSQQGLSYNEQFF. The full variable domain, rest sourced from reference TRBV7-2 and TRBJ2-1, is GAGVSQSPSNKVTEKGKDVELRCDPISGHTALYWYRQSLGQGLEFLIYFQGNSAPDKSGLPSDRFSAERTGGSVSTLTIQRTQQEDSAVYLCASSQQGLSYNEQFFGPGTRLTVL.

The chain couples TRBV4-1 to TRBJ1-5, with TRBD1 matching 7 bases. CDR1 is MGHRA, CDR2 YSYEKL, per germline. V lost 0 bases, J lost 0 bases, and 5 bases stayed unmatched. CDR3 length equals 17 residues. Here the CDR3 reads CASSQDRGIYSNQPQHF. CDR3 DNA: TGCGCCAGCAGCCAAGACAGGGGGATTTATAGCAATCAGCCCCAGCATTTT.

V and J are TRBV5-1 and TRBJ2-3; a possible D gene is TRBD2 (6 bases). Looked up from germline, CDR1 is SGHRS and CDR2 is YFSETQ. This CDR3 is built from 16 residues. The germline V and J ends were trimmed by 5 bases and 0 bases, with 16 bases remaining between them. The chain's CDR3 is CASSYPRDSSTDTQYF. In DNA form, the CDR3 reads TGCGCCAGCAGTTATCCCCGGGACTCGAGCACAGATACGCAGTATTTT.

This clonotype was counted a few times. J is TRBJ1-1 and V is TRBV7-9; TRBD1 might be the D (6 bases). The CDR3 has 12 residues. V dropped 5 bases and J dropped 7 bases, with 11 bases sitting between them. Per the germline V gene, CDR1 is SEHNR and CDR2 is FQNEAQ (reference sequence). The CDR3 nucleotides read TGTGCCAGCAGCAAGGGGGAAAGTGAAGCTTTCTTT. Translated, it gives CASSKGESEAFF. The full variable domain, rest sourced from reference TRBV7-9 and TRBJ1-1, is DTGVSQNPRHKITKRGQNVTFRCDPISEHNRLYWYRQTLGQGPEFLTYFQNEAQLEKSRLLSDRFSAERPKGSFSTLEIQRTEQGDSAMYLCASSKGESEAFFGQGTRLTVV.

The V gene is TRBV6-6, the J gene TRBJ2-7, with 8 bases lining up with TRBD1. V lost 0 bases to trimming and J lost 3 bases; unmatched junction nucleotides: 4. The germline gives CDR1 MNHNY, CDR2 SVGAGI (reference sequence). This CDR3 has 15 residues. The CDR3 sequence: CASSYSDRANYEQYF. CDR3 coding DNA: TGTGCCAGCAGTTACTCGGACAGGGCGAACTACGAGCAGTACTTC.

This clonotype was counted many times. The rearrangement joins TRBV5-1 to TRBJ2-1; 7 positions match TRBD2. The ends lost 5 bases at V and 2 bases at J; junction bases unmatched: 4. CDR3 length equals 14 residues. Germline CDR1 reads SGHRS; CDR2 reads YFSETQ. CDR3 loop: CASRAGETYNEQFF. The CDR3 nucleotides read TGCGCCAGCAGGGCGGGAGAAACCTACAATGAGCAGTTCTTC.

The CDR3 reads CSVEGRPGELFF. The CDR3 DNA is TGCAGCGTTGAAGGCAGGCCCGGGGAGCTGTTTTTT. The genes are TRBV29-1 and TRBJ2-2; no clear D. This CDR3 has 12 amino acids. The V gene's germline CDR1 is SQVTM and CDR2 ANQGSEA. V lost 1 base to trimming and J lost 6 bases, with 6 bases between them.

This clonotype was seen a few times. The chain employs TRBV18 and TRBJ2-6; D gene ambiguous. V lost 4 bases and J 2 bases, leaving 12 bases between the germline ends. CDR3 length equals 16 residues. Germline lookup yields CDR1 KGHSH and CDR2 LQKENI. Here the CDR3 reads CASSRTAVPGANVLTF. DNA for the CDR3: TGTGCCAGCTCACGGACGGCCGTTCCTGGGGCCAACGTCCTGACTTTC.

This clonotype was seen a handful of times. V gene TRBV4-3 combines with J gene TRBJ2-3; TRBD2 matches 12 bases. Germline lookup yields CDR1 LGHNA and CDR2 YSLEER. The length of the CDR3 is 17 residues. V gave up 1 base and J gave up 2 bases; unmatched junction bases: 4. As DNA, the CDR3 is TGCGCCAGCAGCCAAGGGACTAGCGGGGCCCTCACAGATACGCAGTATTTT. It translates to CASSQGTSGALTDTQYF.

This clonotype turned up a few times. This chain joins TRBV4-1 and TRBJ1-1; the D gene is possibly TRBD1 (6 bases). CDR1 is MGHRA and CDR2 is YSYEKL in the germline V gene. The CDR3 loop spans 14 amino acids. The germline V and J ends were trimmed by 5 bases and 7 bases, with 17 bases remaining between them. The CDR3 spells CASSLRPGQSEAFF. CDR3 nucleotides: TGCGCCAGCAGCTTACGTCCGGGACAAAGTGAAGCTTTCTTT.